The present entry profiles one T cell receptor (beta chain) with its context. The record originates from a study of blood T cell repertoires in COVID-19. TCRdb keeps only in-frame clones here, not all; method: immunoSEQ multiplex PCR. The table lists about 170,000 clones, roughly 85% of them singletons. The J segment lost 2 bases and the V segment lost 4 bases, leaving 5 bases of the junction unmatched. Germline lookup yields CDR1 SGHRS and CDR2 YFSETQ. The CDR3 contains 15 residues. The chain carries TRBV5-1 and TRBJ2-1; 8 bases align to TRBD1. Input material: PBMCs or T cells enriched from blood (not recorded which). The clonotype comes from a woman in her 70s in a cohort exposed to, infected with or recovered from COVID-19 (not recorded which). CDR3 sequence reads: CASSTGGTAYNEQFF. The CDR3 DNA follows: TGCGCCAGCAGCACAGGGGGGACAGCCTACAATGAGCAGTTCTTC.